Each of the 18 T cell receptor beta chains below was sequenced from the same sample in a study of blood T cell repertoires in COVID-19. Sequencing was performed with immunoSEQ multiplex PCR; in TCRdb, only in-frame clones are kept and a portion is missing. The data show around 260,000 clones, with about 80% seen just once and approximately 14% held by the top ten. The material sequenced was peripheral blood. The receptors were gathered from an older person with COVID-19, enrolled during active disease.

In its sample, this clone was seen once. The genes are TRBV28 and TRBJ2-2; TRBD2 agrees at 8 bases. The CDR3 runs to 17 residues. Unmatched junction bases numbered 15, after V lost 6 bases and J lost 6 bases. Germline assignment: CDR1 MDHEN and CDR2 SYDVKM. Here the CDR3 DNA reads TGTGCCAGCAGAAAGGGAATCGGGGGGGCTCCGTCCGGGGAGCTGTTTTTT. It codes for CASRKGIGGAPSGELFF. The variable domain in full, completed from reference TRBV28 and TRBJ2-2, reads DVKVTQSSRYLVKRTGEKVFLECVQDMDHENMFWYRQDPGLGLRLIYFSYDVKMKEKGDIPEGYSVSREKKERFSLILESASTNQTSMYLCASRKGIGGAPSGELFFGEGSRLTVL.

The chain combines TRBV10-3 with TRBJ2-7; D is perhaps TRBD1 (6 bases). V lost 2 bases, J lost 6 bases, and 14 bases lay in between. Germline CDR1 is ENHRY and CDR2 is SYGVKD. CDR3 length: 14 residues. The CDR3 sequence: CAISELGTRGEQYF. The CDR3 DNA sequence: TGTGCCATCAGTGAGCTTGGGACAAGAGGCGAGCAGTACTTC.

The chain is built from TRBV7-8 and TRBJ1-5, with a tentative D call TRBD1 (5 bases). CDR3 size: 15 residues. Trimming pared 0 bases from V and 5 bases from J, leaving 11 bases between. Germline CDR1 and CDR2: SGHVS and FQNEAQ. CDR3 in amino acids: CASSLAQGGDQPQHF. The CDR3 DNA reads TGTGCCAGCAGCTTAGCCCAGGGTGGGGATCAGCCCCAGCATTTT. Complete variable domain (other parts from reference TRBV7-8 and TRBJ1-5): GAGVSQSPRYKVAKRGQDVALRCDPISGHVSLFWYQQALGQGPEFLTYFQNEAQLDKSGLPSDRFFAERPEGSVSTLKIQRTQQEDSAVYLCASSLAQGGDQPQHFGDGTRLSIL.

This chain connects TRBV5-5 to TRBJ2-7, with 12 bases lining up with TRBD2. V was pared by 4 bases and J by 0 bases, with 5 bases of the junction left unmatched. The CDR3 sequence is 16 residues long. Germline V gene sequence: CDR1 SGHKS, CDR2 YYEKEE (reference sequence). The CDR3 is CASSLGLAGPSYEQYF. The CDR3 coding sequence is TGTGCCAGCAGCCTGGGACTAGCGGGTCCCTCCTACGAGCAGTACTTC.

The V gene is TRBV3-1 (or the pseudogene TRBV3-2), the J gene TRBJ1-5, with D hard to call. Trimming removed 1 base from V and 9 bases from J, with 13 bases in between. The germline V gene has CDR1 LGHDT and CDR2 YNNKEL (reference sequence). The length of the CDR3 is 14 residues. The CDR3 DNA is TGTGCCAGCAGCCAAGGCTACATGTCGGGGCCCCAGCATTTT. It yields the protein CASSQGYMSGPQHF.

The chain joins TRBV5-1 to TRBJ2-1; 9 nucleotides agree with TRBD1. Trimming at V came to 0 bases and at J to 5 bases, leaving 0 bases not matched to a gene. The CDR3 is made up of 14 amino acids. CDR1 is SGHRS and CDR2 is YFSETQ in the germline V gene. CDR3 coding DNA: TGCGCCAGCAGCTTGGGGGACAGGGACAATGAGCAGTTCTTC. Amino acid sequence: CASSLGDRDNEQFF.

This clone was recorded only once. The rearrangement joins TRBV7-8 to TRBJ2-7, with D perhaps TRBD1 (6 bases). The CDR3 is 16 amino acids. Trimming took off 1 base at V and 3 bases at J, with 16 bases between the two ends. The germline CDR1 and CDR2 sequences are SGHVS and FQNEAQ. For the CDR3, the DNA is TGTGCCAGCAGCTTAGGGCAACAGGGCAGCTTCTACGAGCAGTACTTC. Its protein is CASSLGQQGSFYEQYF.

This sequence joins TRBV6-2 or TRBV6-3 and TRBJ2-7, with 7 bases lining up with TRBD1. The CDR3 totals 15 residues. In germline, CDR1 is MNHEY, CDR2 SVGEGT. Trimming removed 5 bases from V and 3 bases from J; junction bases left unmatched: 10. In DNA form, the CDR3 reads TGTGCCAGCAGTCCCGGGACAGTTTTTGACTACGAGCAGTACTTC. As protein: CASSPGTVFDYEQYF.

The chain couples TRBV4-3 to TRBJ1-2; 10 bases fit TRBD1. V gave up 0 bases and J gave up 7 bases; unmatched junction bases: 8. CDR1 and CDR2 (germline): LGHNA, YSLEER. There are 16 residues in the CDR3. The CDR3 region has the DNA TGCGCCAGCAGCCAAGATGAGGACAGGGGGGTTCGTGGCTACACCTTC. Translated: CASSQDEDRGVRGYTF.

The V gene is TRBV5-5, the J gene TRBJ1-2; D not resolved. Germline V CDR1 and CDR2: SGHKS, YYEKEE (reference sequence). This CDR3 has 14 residues. The V gene lost 0 bases and the J gene lost 8 bases, with 14 bases spanning the gap. As DNA, the CDR3 is TGTGCCAGCAGCTTGGCCAGTCAGCGGCCAGGCTACACCTTC. Amino acid sequence: CASSLASQRPGYTF.

This chain uses TRBV4-3 with TRBJ2-7; D remains ambiguous. CDR1 is LGHNA and CDR2 is YSLEER in the germline V gene. Trimming took 2 bases from V and 2 from J, leaving 7 bases between them. The CDR3 totals 13 residues. CDR3 loop: CASSQTVAYEQYF. CDR3 sequence (DNA): TGCGCCAGCAGCCAAACAGTAGCCTACGAGCAGTACTTC.

This sequence joins TRBV3-1 (or the pseudogene TRBV3-2) and TRBJ2-1; D is unclear. There are 13 residues in the CDR3. The germline V gene encodes CDR1 LGHDT and CDR2 YNNKEL (reference sequence). The V gene lost 1 base and the J gene lost 12 bases, with 13 bases spanning the gap. The CDR3, as DNA: TGTGCCAGCAGCCAAGGGCCCTTAGGCGGGCAGTTCTTC. Translating gives CASSQGPLGGQFF.

This rearrangement joins TRBV9 to TRBJ2-3; 9 bases fit TRBD2. Germline CDR1 and CDR2: SGDLS and YYNGEE. After removal of 3 bases from V and 2 bases from J, the junction contained 4 bases not matched to a gene. This CDR3 has 15 amino acids. The CDR3: CASSALAGATDTQYF. CDR3 coding DNA: TGTGCCAGCAGCGCCTTAGCGGGGGCCACAGATACGCAGTATTTT.

The rearrangement uses TRBV7-6 and TRBJ2-5, with 9 bases lining up with TRBD1. CDR1 is SGHVS, CDR2 FNYEAQ, per germline. Trimming cost V 5 bases and J 4 bases; bases outside gene matches: 8. The CDR3 spans 15 residues. The DNA for the CDR3 is TGTGCCAGCAGCACTCGACCGGGACAGGGAGAGACCCAGTACTTC. This gives the protein CASSTRPGQGETQYF.

This clone was recorded only once. J is TRBJ2-3 and V is TRBV19; D may be TRBD2 (5 bases). The CDR3 contains 15 residues. Trimming shortened V by 5 bases and J by 2 bases, and 14 bases separated the two germline ends. Germline lookup yields CDR1 LNHDA and CDR2 SQIVND (reference sequence). CDR3 protein: CASSATGVYTDTQYF. CDR3 nucleotides: TGTGCCAGTAGTGCCACCGGGGTATACACAGATACGCAGTATTTT.

This clone was picked up one time. The V call is TRBV7-2, the J call TRBJ2-1, with 7 bases lining up with TRBD1. Germline-derived CDR1 and CDR2 are SGHTA and FQGNSA. V dropped 6 bases and J dropped 5; count of bases not matched to a gene: 7. The CDR3 has 14 amino acids. Written as DNA, the CDR3 is TGTGCCAGCAGGATCCGGGACAGACACAATGAGCAGTTCTTC. It translates to CASRIRDRHNEQFF.

The chain links TRBV29-1 to TRBJ2-1; D perhaps matches TRBD1 (6 bases). Between the trimmed V and J ends, which lost 8 bases and 9 bases, there was a span of 20 bases. Germline CDR1 and CDR2: SQVTM and ANQGSEA. CDR3 length: 13 amino acids. The CDR3 loop is CSLGTPTRGEQFF. DNA for the CDR3: TGCAGCTTGGGGACACCCACTCGTGGTGAGCAGTTCTTC.

The chain employs TRBV6-1 and TRBJ1-3; 7 bases align to TRBD1. V lost 7 bases, J lost 3 bases, and 6 bases stayed unmatched. The CDR3 sequence is 14 residues long. Germline V lookup: CDR1 MNHNS, CDR2 SASEGT. As DNA, the CDR3 is TGTGCCAGCAAGGAGGGGGCGAGTGGAAACACCATATATTTT. Protein sequence: CASKEGASGNTIYF.